Listed here is a single T cell receptor beta chain. Its antigen is unknown. Sequencing was performed with immunoSEQ multiplex PCR; in TCRdb, only in-frame clones are kept and a portion is missing. This sample has roughly 120,000 clones, with 90% to 95% found just once. The sample belongs to a study of T cell responses to AZD1222 COVID-19 vaccine. Study outcomes and limitations: There were mostly white British donors and more females than males, and clonal diversity was possibly underestimated. Researchers took repertoire samples only after the peak T cell response had come.

The length of the CDR3 is 14 residues. Per germline, CDR1 LNHNV and CDR2 YYDKDF (reference sequence). Trimming at V came to 2 bases and at J to 4 bases, leaving 3 bases not matched to a gene. The clonotype was recovered from an adult in good health. This chain joins TRBV15 and TRBJ2-3; 7 bases agree with TRBD1. The material sequenced was peripheral blood, taken on day 0 of AZD1222 vaccination. Written as DNA, the CDR3 is TGTGCCACCAGCAGACGACAGGGTTCAGATACGCAGTATTTT. This gives the protein CATSRRQGSDTQYF.